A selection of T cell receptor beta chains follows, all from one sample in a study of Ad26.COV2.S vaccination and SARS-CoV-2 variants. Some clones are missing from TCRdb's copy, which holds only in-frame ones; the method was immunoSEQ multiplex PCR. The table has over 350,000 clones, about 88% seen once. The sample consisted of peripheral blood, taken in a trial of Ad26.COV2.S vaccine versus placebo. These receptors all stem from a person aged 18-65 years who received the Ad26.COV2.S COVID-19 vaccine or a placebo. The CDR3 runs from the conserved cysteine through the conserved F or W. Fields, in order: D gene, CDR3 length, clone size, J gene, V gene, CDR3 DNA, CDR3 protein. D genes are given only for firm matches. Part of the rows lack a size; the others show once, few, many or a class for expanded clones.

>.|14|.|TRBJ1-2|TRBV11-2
TGTGCCAGCAGCTTAGTTCGTCGGCCCTATGGCTACACCTTC
CASSLVRRPYGYTF
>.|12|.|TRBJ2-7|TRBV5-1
TGCGCCAGCAGCCCGGGGACCTACGAGCAGTACTTC
CASSPGTYEQYF
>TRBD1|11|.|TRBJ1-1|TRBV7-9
TGTGCCAGCAGCCTAGGGACAGTAGCTTTCTTT
CASSLGTVAFF
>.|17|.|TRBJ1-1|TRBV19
TGTGCCAGCACAATAATAACGAGAGTGGGAATGAACACTGAAGCTTTCTTT
CASTIITRVGMNTEAFF
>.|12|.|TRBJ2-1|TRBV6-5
TGTGCCAGCAGACTAGGGGGGAGGGAGCAGTTCTTC
CASRLGGREQFF
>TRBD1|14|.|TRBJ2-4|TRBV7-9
TGTGCCAGCAGCTTATGGGACAGGGTGAACATTCAGTACTTC
CASSLWDRVNIQYF
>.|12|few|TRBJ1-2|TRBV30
TGTGCCTGGAGTGTAAAAGGGGACACCTACACCTTC
CAWSVKGDTYTF
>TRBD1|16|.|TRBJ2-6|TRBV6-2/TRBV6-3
TGTGCCAGCAGCTGGGGACAGGACTCTGGGGCCAACGTCCTGACTTTC
CASSWGQDSGANVLTF
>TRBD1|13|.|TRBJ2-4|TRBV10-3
TGTGCCATCAGTAGGGACAGGGAAGAGGGTCAGTACTTC
CAISRDREEGQYF
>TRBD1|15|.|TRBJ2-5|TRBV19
TGTGCCAGTAGTACTCTTAATCGGGACAGGGAGACCCAGTACTTC
CASSTLNRDRETQYF
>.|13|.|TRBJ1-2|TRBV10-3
TGTGCCACCCAAAGTTCCGGGTCCTATGGCTACACCTTC
CATQSSGSYGYTF
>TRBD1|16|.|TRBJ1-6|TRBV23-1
TGCGCCAGCAGTCAGACTGGGACAGCAAATAATTCACCCCTCCACTTT
CASSQTGTANNSPLHF
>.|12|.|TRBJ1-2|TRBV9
TGTGCCAGCAGCCCCATTAGTCAGGGCTACACCTTC
CASSPISQGYTF
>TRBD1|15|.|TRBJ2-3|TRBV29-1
TGCAGCGCCTTTGTGGGGACAGGGGGTTCAGATACGCAGTATTTT
CSAFVGTGGSDTQYF
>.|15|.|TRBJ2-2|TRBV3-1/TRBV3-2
TGTGCCAGCAGCCAACAACCCAGGAACACCGGGGAGCTGTTTTTT
CASSQQPRNTGELFF
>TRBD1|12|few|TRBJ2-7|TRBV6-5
TGTGCCAGCCGGGACAGGGAGGCCGAGCAGTACTTC
CASRDREAEQYF
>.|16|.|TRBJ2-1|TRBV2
TGTGCCAGCAGGAGACAGTCTTCGCCATCCTACAATGAGCAGTTCTTC
CASRRQSSPSYNEQFF
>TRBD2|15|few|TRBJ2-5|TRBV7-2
TGTGCCAGCAGCTTGCGACCGACTAGCGGTGAGACCCAGTACTTC
CASSLRPTSGETQYF
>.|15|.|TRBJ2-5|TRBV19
TGTGCCAGTAGTTTCGGTGGGGGGCTGCGGGAGACCCAGTACTTC
CASSFGGGLRETQYF
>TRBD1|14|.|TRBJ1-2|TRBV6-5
TGTGCCAGCAGTTACCACGACAGGGCCTATGGCTACACCTTC
CASSYHDRAYGYTF
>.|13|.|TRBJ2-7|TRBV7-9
TGTGCCAGCAGAAGGGGCCCAACCTACGAGCAGTACTTC
CASRRGPTYEQYF
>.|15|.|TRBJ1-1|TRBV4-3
TGCGCCAGCAGCCAAGAAGCGGCAGTGAACACTGAAGCTTTCTTT
CASSQEAAVNTEAFF
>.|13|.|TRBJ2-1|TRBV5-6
TGTGCCAGCAGCTTAATAAGTAGGAATGAGCAGTTCTTC
CASSLISRNEQFF
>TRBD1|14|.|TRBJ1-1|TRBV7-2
TGTGCCAGCAGCGTCGGGACAGCCAACACTGAAGCTTTCTTT
CASSVGTANTEAFF
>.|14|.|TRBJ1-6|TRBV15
TGTGCCACCAACCCGCGGCAGGGGAATACACCCCTCCACTTT
CATNPRQGNTPLHF
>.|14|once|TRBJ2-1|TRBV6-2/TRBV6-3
TGTGCCAGCAGTTACTTATACGGGCACAATGAGCAGTTCTTC
CASSYLYGHNEQFF
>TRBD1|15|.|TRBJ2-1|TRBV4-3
TGCGCCAGCAGCCAGGAAGGACAGGGGGCCCATGAGCAGTTCTTC
CASSQEGQGAHEQFF
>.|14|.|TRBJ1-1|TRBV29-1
TGCAGCGTTGAGCAGACCCTCATGAACACTGAAGCTTTCTTT
CSVEQTLMNTEAFF
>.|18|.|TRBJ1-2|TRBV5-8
TGTGCCAGCAGCTTGGGCGGACACACGAGATCAAGCATCGATGGCTACACCTTC
CASSLGGHTRSSIDGYTF
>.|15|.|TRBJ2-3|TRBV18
TGTGCCAGCTCACCACGCGGGTTTTACACAGATACGCAGTATTTT
CASSPRGFYTDTQYF
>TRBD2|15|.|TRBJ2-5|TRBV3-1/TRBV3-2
TGTGCCAGCAGCCAAAATAGCGGGGGCAAAGAGACCCAGTACTTC
CASSQNSGGKETQYF